This TCR beta chain came from a study of cytomegalovirus exposure and HLA in healthy donors. Study-wide results and limits: Several of the most significant clusters appeared linked to common viral pathogens, based on a later analysis. The study put 150 or so TCR beta chains on its list as cytomegalovirus-associated. CMV serostatus stood as the only immune exposure information on hand.

With regard to this clone: Its cognate antigen is unknown.

The CDR3 consists of 14 residues. The junction had 10 bases not matched to a gene; V was cut back by 8 bases and J by 4 bases. From germline, CDR1 is SGHTA and CDR2 FQGNSA. PCR involved 60 Vbeta and 13 Jbeta primers. Here immunoSEQ multiplex PCR was the method, and the copy in TCRdb shows in-frame clones only, minus some. Counted here are 140,000 to 150,000 clones, 80% to 90% occurring once; the ten biggest clones make up approximately 2.7%. The J gene is TRBJ2-7, the V gene TRBV7-2; TRBD2 agrees at 8 bases. The sequenced sample was PBMCs. This TCR derives from a boy between 2 and 10 years old in good health and CMV-seronegative. DNA of the CDR3: TGTGCCAGCCTAAGCGGGGGAACAAGGTACGAGCAGTACTTC. Translated, it gives CASLSGGTRYEQYF.